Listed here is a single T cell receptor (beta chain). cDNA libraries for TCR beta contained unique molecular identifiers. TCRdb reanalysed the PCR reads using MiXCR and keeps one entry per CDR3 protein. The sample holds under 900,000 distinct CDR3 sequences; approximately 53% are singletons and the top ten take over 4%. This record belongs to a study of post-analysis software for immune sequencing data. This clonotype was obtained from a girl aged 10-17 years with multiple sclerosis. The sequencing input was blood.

The CDR3 DNA follows: TGCGCCAGCAGCTTGGCCCGCGGGGGGAACACCGGGGAGCTGTTTTTT. It is translated as CASSLARGGNTGELFF. V gene TRBV5-1 combines with J gene TRBJ2-2; 7 nucleotides align to TRBD2. The CDR3 spans 16 residues. The ends lost 0 bases at V and 1 base at J; junction bases unmatched: 3. Germline-derived CDR1 and CDR2 are SGHRS and YFSETQ.